A selection of T cell receptor beta chains follows, all from one sample in a study of T-cell reconstitution after alpha-beta-depleted transplantation in children. TCRdb redid the calling of the PCR reads with MiXCR, one entry per CDR3 protein. The sample contains about 610,000 distinct CDR3 sequences, 25% to 30% of which appear only once. The sequences come from PBMCs, collected before TCRalphabeta/CD19-depleted stem cell transplant. The receptors were sampled from a boy in the first two years of life with Wiskott-Aldrich syndrome, due to receive a stem cell transplant. Each CDR3 is given without its conserved first and last residue.

v_call: TRBV14
j_call: TRBJ2-1
cdr3_aa: ASSRLSGENNEQF

v_call: TRBV14
j_call: TRBJ2-5
cdr3_aa: ASSRGQGRETQY

v_call: TRBV20-1
j_call: TRBJ2-7
cdr3_aa: SARDRFDDEQY

v_call: TRBV5-1
j_call: TRBJ1-4
cdr3_aa: ASSLAAGVNEKLF

v_call: TRBV5-1
j_call: TRBJ2-1
cdr3_aa: ASSLAGSATYNEQF

v_call: TRBV29-1
j_call: TRBJ2-5
cdr3_aa: SVVLPGVSETQY

v_call: TRBV30
j_call: TRBJ2-2
cdr3_aa: AWSPSSLTGELF

v_call: TRBV20-1
j_call: TRBJ1-2
cdr3_aa: SAPQGGNYGYT

v_call: TRBV5-1
j_call: TRBJ2-5
cdr3_aa: ASSPTEVAGWETQY

v_call: TRBV5-1
j_call: TRBJ1-1
cdr3_aa: ASSLKRGTEAF

v_call: TRBV9
j_call: TRBJ2-1
cdr3_aa: ASSLLAGLYNEQF